Below, 23 T cell receptor beta chains from the same sample are listed, as sequenced in a study of metastatic and nonmetastatic thyroid tumors. Among the patients, none had received any treatment before thyroid surgery. Using MiXCR, TCRdb reanalyzed the PCR reads. Among roughly 7,900 clones listed, 25% to 35% were seen once. The sequencing input was adjacent normal tissue. Every receptor here comes from a male donor with papillary thyroid cancer or a benign thyroid nodule (not recorded which). Some clones in this sample may be carry-over from other donors' samples.

This clone was seen repeatedly, ten times or more. This chain uses TRBV5-1 with TRBJ2-5; 9 nucleotides match TRBD1. V shed 1 base, J shed 2 bases, and the junction held 3 bases outside the gene matches. This CDR3 comprises 15 residues. Germline V gives CDR1 SGHRS, CDR2 YFSETQ. CDR3 coding DNA: TGCGCCAGCAGCTTGATAGGACAGGGGCAAGAGACCCAGTACTTC. Protein product: CASSLIGQGQETQYF.

This clone is judged medium-sized. The chain links TRBV10-2 to TRBJ2-7, with 13 bases that match TRBD2. V lost 6 bases, J lost 7 bases, and 6 bases stayed unmatched. The V gene's germline CDR1 is WSHSY and CDR2 SAAADI. The CDR3 runs to 14 residues. In DNA, the CDR3 is TGCGCCAGCAGGACCGGACTAGCGGGAGTTGAGCAGTACTTC. This codes for CASRTGLAGVEQYF.

The V call is TRBV7-7, the J call TRBJ2-5, with D possibly matching TRBD1 (6 bases). V shed 5 bases and J shed 2 bases, with 15 bases lying between them. This CDR3 region has 15 residues. Germline CDR1 is SSHAT and CDR2 is FNYEAQ (reference sequence). CDR3: CASSPTWTVQETQYF. DNA of the CDR3: TGTGCCAGCAGCCCTACCTGGACAGTACAAGAGACCCAGTACTTC.

This clone was counted ten times or more. V usage is TRBV12-3 or TRBV12-4 and J usage is TRBJ2-3; TRBD2 matches 14 bases. The trim removed 3 bases at V and 2 bases at J, leaving 19 bases unmatched. The CDR3 has 22 amino acids. CDR3 sequence: CASSLARGVGLAGGQPTDTQYF. The CDR3 nucleotides are TGTGCCAGCAGTTTGGCCAGGGGGGTTGGACTAGCGGGGGGCCAACCCACAGATACGCAGTATTTT.

This clone has a handful of counts. The gene calls are TRBV7-9 and TRBJ2-1; no reliable D call. The CDR3 sequence is 13 residues long. V was trimmed by 5 bases and J by 0 bases, leaving 5 bases between them. Germline assignment: CDR1 SEHNR and CDR2 FQNEAQ (reference sequence). CDR3 DNA sequence: TGTGCCAGCAGCCCCGCCTCCTACAATGAGCAGTTCTTC. Protein product: CASSPASYNEQFF.

By sample share, this clone is large. J is TRBJ2-7 and V is TRBV6-1, with D unresolved. The V end was cut by 1 base, the J end by 0 bases, with 10 bases between. Germline V gene lookup returns CDR1 MNHNS and CDR2 SASEGT. This CDR3 is 15 amino acids long. CDR3 in DNA: TGTGCCAGCAGTGAAGACGGTATCAGCTCCTACGAGCAGTACTTC. Translating it yields CASSEDGISSYEQYF.

CDR3 DNA: TGTGCCACCAGTGATTTGGAGGGACCCCCATCGCAAGAGACCCAGTACTTC. Amino acid sequence: CATSDLEGPPSQETQYF. The chain has TRBV24-1 and TRBJ2-5, with D perhaps assigned TRBD1 or TRBD2 (5 bases each). This CDR3 has 17 residues. CDR1 is KGHDR and CDR2 is SFDVKD in the germline V gene. Deletions cut 0 bases from V and 2 bases from J, with 15 bases between.

This chain links TRBV11-2 with TRBJ2-5; D call uncertain. CDR1 and CDR2 (germline): SGHAT, FQNNGV. This CDR3 has 16 amino acids. V lost 2 bases and J 1 base, leaving 14 bases between the germline ends. CDR3 bases: TGTGCCAGCAGCTTATACCCCCGAGAGCTCCAAGAGACCCAGTACTTC. Amino acids: CASSLYPRELQETQYF. Looking up the rest from reference TRBV11-2 and TRBJ2-5 gives the full variable domain: EAGVAQSPRYKIIEKRQSVAFWCNPISGHATLYWYQQILGQGPKLLIQFQNNGVVDDSQLPKDRFSAERLKGVDSTLKIQPAKLEDSAVYLCASSLYPRELQETQYFGPGTRLLVL.

Ten or more counts support this clone. The chain links TRBV14 to TRBJ2-7; 11 bases fit TRBD2. Germline values: CDR1 SGHDN, CDR2 FVKESK. The CDR3 spans 17 residues. The J segment lost 8 bases and the V segment lost 0 bases, leaving 12 bases of the junction unmatched. The CDR3 sequence is CASSQDGTTSGRLQQYF. CDR3 nucleotide sequence: TGTGCCAGCAGCCAAGATGGTACTACTAGCGGGAGATTGCAGCAGTACTTC. Based on the CDR3 plus reference TRBV14 and TRBJ2-7, the full variable domain is EAGVTQFPSHSVIEKGQTVTLRCDPISGHDNLYWYRRVMGKEIKFLLHFVKESKQDESGMPNNRFLAERTGGTYSTLKVQPAELEDSGVYFCASSQDGTTSGRLQQYFGPGTRLTVT.

Here the CDR3 reads CASSRGGSYGNQPQHF. The CDR3 DNA sequence: TGTGCCAGCAGTAGGGGGGGGAGTTATGGCAATCAGCCCCAGCATTTT. The chain joins TRBV6-1 to TRBJ1-5, with D possibly TRBD1 on 6 matching bases. CDR3 length: 16 amino acids. The V end was cut by 5 bases, the J end by 2 bases, with 16 bases between. Germline values: CDR1 MNHNS, CDR2 SASEGT.

This clone showed up just a few times. The rearrangement links TRBV6-5 to TRBJ2-7, with TRBD1 matching over 8 bases. CDR3 length equals 18 residues. CDR1 is MNHEY and CDR2 is SVGAGI in the germline V gene. The ends lost 2 bases at V and 7 bases at J; junction bases unmatched: 19. CDR3 sequence: CASSYHSGPGQGQWEQYF. The CDR3 coding sequence is TGTGCCAGCAGTTACCATAGCGGCCCCGGACAGGGTCAGTGGGAGCAGTACTTC.

In this sample, this clone turned up a few times. The V and J genes are TRBV6-1 and TRBJ1-4; D ambiguous. Germline lookup yields CDR1 MNHNS and CDR2 SASEGT. Deletions cut 2 bases from V and 6 bases from J, with 1 base between. The length of the CDR3 is 11 residues. CDR3 residues: CASSEYEKLFF. The DNA for the CDR3 is TGTGCCAGCAGTGAATATGAAAAACTGTTTTTT.

J is TRBJ2-5 and V is TRBV12-3 or TRBV12-4; D may correspond to TRBD1 or TRBD2 (5 bases each). This CDR3 is 17 amino acids long. V was trimmed by 2 bases and J by 4 bases, leaving 20 bases between them. CDR3 loop: CASSLSVGLGGSETQYF. DNA for the CDR3: TGTGCCAGCAGTTTATCGGTGGGGCTGGGCGGGTCAGAGACCCAGTACTTC.

This chain links TRBV28 with TRBJ1-2; D is unclear. V was pared by 6 bases and J by 5 bases, with 10 bases between. The germline V gene has CDR1 MDHEN and CDR2 SYDVKM. This CDR3 region has 12 residues. The CDR3 reads CASRGGRYGYTF. The CDR3 DNA sequence: TGTGCCAGCAGAGGAGGAAGATATGGCTACACCTTC.

This clone was detected only once. The chain is built from TRBV15 and TRBJ2-5; TRBD2 aligns across 15 bases. Germline V gene lookup returns CDR1 LNHNV and CDR2 YYDKDF (reference sequence). The length of the CDR3 is 18 residues. The ends lost 7 bases at V and 10 bases at J; junction bases unmatched: 19. This CDR3 reads CATISNPGTSGGTRSQYF. The CDR3 DNA is TGTGCCACCATCTCTAACCCCGGGACTAGCGGGGGGACTCGAAGCCAGTACTTC.

This clone is medium-sized within its sample. The chain's CDR3 is CSARVSVDTQYF. CDR3 in DNA: TGCAGTGCTAGAGTATCCGTAGATACGCAGTATTTT. The chain combines TRBV20-1 with TRBJ2-3, with D hard to call. V lost 1 base and J lost 5, with 7 bases in between. The CDR3 is made up of 12 amino acids. Germline CDR1 DFQATT, CDR2 SNEGSKA (reference sequence).

The rearrangement links TRBV28 to TRBJ1-5; D unclear. Trimming left V 3 bases short and J 6 bases short, with 9 bases between. Germline lookup yields CDR1 MDHEN and CDR2 SYDVKM. This CDR3 has 13 residues. The CDR3 here is CASSFLGFQPQHF. Here the CDR3 DNA reads TGTGCCAGCAGTTTTCTGGGGTTTCAGCCCCAGCATTTT.

V is TRBV11-2 and J is TRBJ1-1; D gene ambiguous. V shed 2 bases and J shed 7 bases, with 8 bases lying between them. The CDR3 length is 12 residues. Germline V gives CDR1 SGHAT, CDR2 FQNNGV. The CDR3 region is CASSLKGDEAFF. Written as DNA, the CDR3 is TGTGCCAGCAGCTTAAAGGGTGATGAAGCTTTCTTT.

The genes are TRBV6-1 and TRBJ1-1; D gene ambiguous. Trimming took off 6 bases at V and 7 bases at J, with 12 bases between the two ends. Germline CDR1 and CDR2: MNHNS and SASEGT. This CDR3 contains 12 residues. The CDR3 coding sequence is TGTGCCAGCAGCCTCCGTTTGGTTGAAGCTTTCTTT. This sequence encodes CASSLRLVEAFF.

This clone is categorized as medium-sized. The genes are TRBV6-5 and TRBJ2-2; D perhaps matches TRBD1 (6 bases). V lost 5 bases to trimming and J lost 3 bases, with 22 bases between them. This CDR3 has 18 residues. Germline CDR1 is MNHEY and CDR2 is SVGAGI. In DNA form, the CDR3 reads TGTGCCAGCAGTATAAACCCTTACAGGGCAGGGGACACCGGGGAGCTGTTTTTT. Translating gives CASSINPYRAGDTGELFF.

The J gene is TRBJ1-5, the V gene TRBV28, with D unclear. CDR1 and CDR2 from the germline V gene are MDHEN and SYDVKM. The CDR3 totals 15 residues. The CDR3 loop reads CVNSLSRASNQPQHF. CDR3 bases: TGTGTTAACAGTTTATCTCGGGCAAGCAATCAGCCCCAGCATTTT.

This clone was found once. This chain uses TRBV11-3 with TRBJ1-1; D is unclear. V was pared by 6 bases and J by 3 bases, with 5 bases between. Germline V gene data show CDR1 as SGHNT and CDR2 as YENEEA. CDR3 size: 11 residues. The CDR3 bases are TGTGCCAGCAGAAGTGACACTGAAGCTTTCTTT. Residues: CASRSDTEAFF.

This clone was seen a few times. J is TRBJ1-1 and V is TRBV6-1; D is perhaps TRBD1 (6 bases). V gave up 7 bases and J gave up 3 bases, with 15 bases separating them. The CDR3 is 14 residues long. Germline V lookup: CDR1 MNHNS, CDR2 SASEGT. The CDR3: CASMMTGWDTEAFF. The CDR3 DNA sequence: TGTGCCAGCATGATGACAGGTTGGGACACTGAAGCTTTCTTT.